Following are 31 T cell receptor beta chains from one sample sequenced in a study of regulatory T cells in long-lasting Graves disease. HTBI primers from iRepertoire and Arm-PCR of CDR3 regions yielded the TCR beta libraries. MiXCR, applied by TCRdb to the multiplex PCR reads, yields one record per CDR3 protein. The table has 400,000 to 500,000 distinct CDR3 sequences, less than 20% seen once. Time point of the sample: newly diagnosed GD, antithyroid drugs for less than 3 months. TCR sequences were obtained from RNA taken from PBMCs. The data were also submitted as part of a second study, on T cells in Graves' hyperthyroidism and ophthalmopathy.

The source was peripheral blood mononuclear cells (PBMCs), collected at new diagnosis, from a patient treated with antithyroid drugs. The origin of the receptors is a woman between 25 and 40 years old with Graves disease.

This clonotype was observed many times. The chain has TRBV7-2 and TRBJ2-7; 14 bases map to TRBD2. Germline CDR1 reads SGHTA; CDR2 reads FQGNSA. This CDR3 contains 16 residues. The ends lost 0 bases at V and 5 bases at J; junction bases unmatched: 3. CDR3 DNA: TGTGCCAGCAGCTTAGCGGGACTAGCGGGAGCGGACGAGCAGTACTTC. Amino acid sequence: CASSLAGLAGADEQYF.

There are many counts of this clonotype. The chain carries TRBV9 and TRBJ2-1; tentative D call: TRBD2 (6 bases). Germline V gene lookup returns CDR1 SGDLS and CDR2 YYNGEE. The CDR3 covers 16 residues. Trimming removed 4 bases from V and 5 bases from J, with 19 bases in between. CDR3 amino acids: CASSHPAGSRDNEQFF. CDR3 coding DNA: TGTGCCAGCAGCCACCCCGCCGGGAGCAGGGACAATGAGCAGTTCTTC.

At least ten counts were recorded for this clonotype. The chain links TRBV28 to TRBJ1-4; D is undetermined. V was pared by 5 bases and J by 0 bases, with 7 bases between. CDR3 length: 14 residues. Germline-derived CDR1 and CDR2 are MDHEN and SYDVKM. CDR3 sequence (DNA): TGTGCCAGCAGTACCAAATCAACTAATGAAAAACTGTTTTTT. Translation gives CASSTKSTNEKLFF.

This clonotype was counted many times. This chain uses TRBV4-1 with TRBJ1-1; no clear D. Germline CDR1 is MGHRA and CDR2 is YSYEKL. V was shortened by 1 base and J by 5 bases, with 17 bases between the two germline ends. This CDR3 comprises 16 residues. The CDR3 DNA follows: TGCGCCAGCAGCCAAGCCGCTACGAGAGGGTGGACTGAAGCTTTCTTT. This encodes CASSQAATRGWTEAFF.

On this clonotype itself: This sequence may be a read error, since a much larger clone differs from it by one base. V gene TRBV3-1 combines with J gene TRBJ2-3, with TRBD2 matching over 8 bases. The V gene's germline CDR1 is LGHDT and CDR2 YNNKEL (reference sequence). This CDR3 has 19 amino acids. The V segment lost 2 bases and the J segment 3 bases; nucleotides outside the gene matches: 16. The CDR3 nucleotides are TGTGCCAGCAGCCAAAGTCCGCTTAGACGAGCGGGAGTTACAGATACGCAGTATTTT. Its protein is CASSQSPLRRAGVTDTQYF.

In this sample, this clonotype turned up many times. V is TRBV27 and J is TRBJ2-7, with 11 bases matching TRBD2. Looked up from germline, CDR1 is MNHEY and CDR2 is SMNVEV (reference sequence). This CDR3 comprises 14 residues. After removal of 6 bases from V and 4 bases from J, the junction contained 5 bases not matched to a gene. CDR3 region: CASRYGTSGYEQYF. CDR3 in DNA: TGTGCCAGCAGATACGGGACTAGCGGTTACGAGCAGTACTTC.

This clonotype was detected ten times or more. The DNA of the CDR3 is TGTGCCAGCAGCCCGAATGCCTTCGAAAACTATGGCTACACCTTC. This encodes CASSPNAFENYGYTF. The chain has TRBV12-3 or TRBV12-4 and TRBJ1-2; no clear D. Trimming pared 6 bases from V and 2 bases from J, leaving 16 bases between. The CDR3 sequence is 15 residues long.

The V call is TRBV20-1, the J call TRBJ2-2; 7 bases align to TRBD2. Germline V gives CDR1 DFQATT, CDR2 SNEGSKA (reference sequence). V was clipped by 1 base and J by 4 bases; unmatched bases: 6. The CDR3 is 15 amino acids. CDR3 nucleotides: TGCAGTGCTAGAGGGGGGAGGGCCACCACCGGGGAGCTGTTTTTT. Translation: CSARGGRATTGELFF.

This clonotype was seen once. One base away lies a much larger clone, so this may be a sequencing read error. The gene calls are TRBV27 and TRBJ1-2; D remains unclear. In germline, CDR1 is MNHEY, CDR2 SMNVEV (reference sequence). V lost 5 bases to trimming and J lost 4 bases, with 14 bases between them. This CDR3 contains 14 residues. CDR3 in DNA: TGTGCCAGCAGTAACGGGAAAGATTTCTATGGCTACACCTTC. This gives the protein CASSNGKDFYGYTF.

This sequence joins TRBV20-1 and TRBJ2-1; 9 bases map to TRBD2. From germline, CDR1 is DFQATT and CDR2 SNEGSKA (reference sequence). The CDR3 is made up of 13 amino acids. CDR3 residues: CRGVGLAGNEQFF. The CDR3 DNA follows: TGCAGGGGGGTGGGGCTAGCGGGGAATGAGCAGTTCTTC.

This clonotype was seen repeatedly, ten times or more. In DNA form, the CDR3 reads TGCAGCGTTGTCTGGACTAGCACCTACGAGCAGTACTTC. Its translation: CSVVWTSTYEQYF. V gene TRBV29-1 combines with J gene TRBJ2-7; TRBD2 matches at 8 bases. The CDR3 is 13 amino acids. Trimming cost V 4 bases and J 2 bases; bases outside gene matches: 4. Germline lookup yields CDR1 SQVTM and CDR2 ANQGSEA.

This clonotype occurred a few times. The rearrangement joins TRBV15 to TRBJ1-2; tentative D call: TRBD1 (6 bases). This CDR3 has 12 residues. V was clipped by 10 bases and J by 3 bases, with 12 bases between them. Germline assignment: CDR1 LNHNV and CDR2 YYDKDF (reference sequence). The chain's CDR3 is CASSGAHYGYTF. In nucleotides, the CDR3 is TGTGCCAGTTCAGGGGCTCACTATGGCTACACCTTC. The full variable domain, rest sourced from reference TRBV15 and TRBJ1-2, is DAMVIQNPRYQVTQFGKPVTLSCSQTLNHNVMYWYQQKSSQAPKLLFHYYDKDFNNEADTPDNFQSRRPNTSFCFLDIRSPGLGDTAMYLCASSGAHYGYTFGSGTRLTVV.

In this sample, this clonotype turned up a few times. V and J are TRBV5-1 and TRBJ1-1, with no clear D. Trimming stripped 2 bases from V and 0 bases from J, with 14 bases between. Germline V gene sequence: CDR1 SGHRS, CDR2 YFSETQ. This CDR3 is built from 16 residues. The CDR3 DNA is TGCGCCAGCAGCTTAGGATGGGCTACCATGAACACTGAAGCTTTCTTT. Its protein product is CASSLGWATMNTEAFF.

This clonotype was detected many times. The chain recombines TRBV11-2 with TRBJ2-7; D might be TRBD2 (5 bases). V gave up 3 bases and J gave up 0 bases, with 12 bases separating them. The CDR3 spans 15 residues. Germline V gene lookup returns CDR1 SGHAT and CDR2 FQNNGV. CDR3: CASSFGVGSSYEQYF. The CDR3 coding sequence is TGTGCCAGCAGCTTCGGGGTGGGCAGCTCCTACGAGCAGTACTTC.

The V gene is TRBV4-1, the J gene TRBJ2-1; the match to TRBD2 covers 7 bases. CDR3 size: 16 residues. Germline V gene data show CDR1 as MGHRA and CDR2 as YSYEKL. Losses at the gene ends were 4 bases for V and 8 bases for J; bases not matched to a gene: 14. CDR3 protein: CASSLPLAEVGDEQFF. The CDR3 DNA sequence: TGCGCCAGCAGCCTCCCCCTAGCGGAGGTCGGCGATGAGCAGTTCTTC.

This clonotype was seen many times. This rearrangement joins TRBV18 to TRBJ2-5; D ambiguous. The germline V gene encodes CDR1 KGHSH and CDR2 LQKENI. CDR3 length: 13 residues. Trimming took 0 bases from V and 5 from J, leaving 7 bases between them. CDR3 amino acids: CASSPPPRETQYF. The CDR3 DNA reads TGTGCCAGCTCACCACCTCCCCGTGAGACCCAGTACTTC.

This clonotype turned up a few times. V usage is TRBV5-1 and J usage is TRBJ2-6; no clear D. The CDR3 covers 16 residues. Germline V CDR1 and CDR2: SGHRS, YFSETQ. V lost 0 bases, J lost 2 bases, and 9 bases lay in between. CDR3 bases: TGCGCCAGCAGCTTGGACATGGCGGCTGGGGCCAACGTCCTGACTTTC. Translation: CASSLDMAAGANVLTF.

In its sample, this clonotype was seen many times. The chain employs TRBV7-9 and TRBJ1-1; tentatively, D is TRBD1 (5 bases). V lost 5 bases to trimming and J lost 1 base, with 14 bases between them. In germline, CDR1 is SEHNR, CDR2 FQNEAQ (reference sequence). This CDR3 region has 15 residues. The CDR3 sequence is CASSPPGHENTEAFF. Written as DNA, the CDR3 is TGTGCCAGCAGCCCGCCGGGGCACGAGAACACTGAAGCTTTCTTT.

In this sample, this clonotype turned up many times. V gene TRBV12-5 combines with J gene TRBJ2-3; 13 nucleotides line up with TRBD2. Trimming cost V 4 bases and J 3 bases; bases outside gene matches: 4. There are 16 residues in the CDR3. Germline CDR1 LGHNT, CDR2 FRNRAP. The CDR3, as DNA: TGTGCTAGTGGTTCCCCGGGACTAGCGGGAACAGATACGCAGTATTTT. Translation gives CASGSPGLAGTDTQYF. Together with reference TRBV12-5 and TRBJ2-3, the CDR3 gives the full variable domain: DARVTQTPRHKVTEMGQEVTMRCQPILGHNTVFWYRQTMMQGLELLAYFRNRAPLDDSGMPKDRFSAEMPDATLATLKIQPSEPRDSAVYFCASGSPGLAGTDTQYFGPGTRLTVL.

About this clonotype itself: Just one base apart from a much larger clone, this may be a read error. The chain carries TRBV12-3 or TRBV12-4 and TRBJ1-4, with D hard to call. Deletions cut 3 bases from V and 10 bases from J, with 15 bases between. The CDR3 loop spans 14 amino acids. In DNA, the CDR3 is TGTGCCAGCAGTTTTATCCACGGTGATGGAAAACTGTTTTTT. Amino acids: CASSFIHGDGKLFF.

This clonotype was seen ten or more times. V usage is TRBV28 and J usage is TRBJ1-6; tentatively, D is TRBD1 (6 bases). Germline loops: CDR1 MDHEN, CDR2 SYDVKM. The CDR3 runs to 15 residues. Trimming removed 5 bases at V and 10 bases at J, with 18 bases between. The CDR3 coding sequence is TGTGCCAGCAGTGCGGGCGACAGGTTTGACTCACCCCTCCACTTT. Its protein product is CASSAGDRFDSPLHF.

Details on this clonotype: This may be a read error, as it is one base from a much larger clone. The V and J genes are TRBV3-1 and TRBJ2-1; TRBD2 aligns across 9 bases. The DNA end lines up better with TRBJ2-5; the J call may be wrong. This CDR3 spans 16 amino acids. The V gene's germline CDR1 is LGHDT and CDR2 YNNKEL (reference sequence). CDR3 sequence (DNA): TGTGCCAGCAGCCCGCTTGGCGGGGGGGAGGGAGAGACCCAGTACTTC. This translates into CASSPLGGGEGETQYF.

In its sample, this clonotype was seen many times. The V gene is TRBV18, the J gene TRBJ2-1; D perhaps matches TRBD2 (5 bases). V was cut by 5 bases and J by 9 bases, with 14 bases left in between. The CDR3 has 13 residues. Germline-derived CDR1 and CDR2 are KGHSH and LQKENI. This chain's CDR3 is CASSATGSREQFF. The CDR3 bases are TGTGCCAGCTCAGCCACGGGGTCGCGTGAGCAGTTCTTC. Based on the CDR3 plus reference TRBV18 and TRBJ2-1, the full variable domain is NAGVMQNPRHLVRRRGQEARLRCSPMKGHSHVYWYRQLPEEGLKFMVYLQKENIIDESGMPKERFSAEFPKEGPSILRIQQVVRGDSAAYFCASSATGSREQFFGPGTRLTVL.

This clonotype has just a few counts. This chain connects TRBV5-4 to TRBJ1-4, with 9 bases lining up with TRBD1. Germline loops: CDR1 SGHNT, CDR2 YYREEE (reference sequence). This CDR3 region has 15 residues. Trimming cost V 1 base and J 7 bases; bases outside gene matches: 5. CDR3 sequence: CASSLPGQGREKLFF. CDR3 DNA: TGTGCCAGCAGCTTGCCGGGACAGGGTCGTGAAAAACTGTTTTTT.

Many counts were recorded for this clonotype. The chain couples TRBV28 to TRBJ1-2; D is unclear. The CDR3 contains 14 residues. CDR1 is MDHEN, CDR2 SYDVKM, per germline. Deletions cut 6 bases from V and 4 bases from J, with 15 bases between. The CDR3 sequence is CASREDPQGYGYTF. Written as DNA, the CDR3 is TGTGCCAGCAGAGAGGACCCCCAAGGCTATGGCTACACCTTC.

The chain couples TRBV28 to TRBJ1-5, with D perhaps TRBD1 (5 bases). With 4 bases removed from V and 0 bases from J, the gap between germline ends came to 13 bases. Germline V lookup: CDR1 MDHEN, CDR2 SYDVKM. The CDR3 totals 16 residues. The CDR3 DNA reads TGTGCCAGCAGTTCTAGGGGCCGCAATAGCAATCAGCCCCAGCATTTT. Translated: CASSSRGRNSNQPQHF.

This clonotype was picked up many times. The chain joins TRBV5-1 to TRBJ2-2, with 7 bases identical to TRBD2. With V trimmed by 3 bases and J by 2 bases, 7 bases remained unmatched. Germline CDR1 SGHRS, CDR2 YFSETQ. The CDR3 is 16 amino acids. The CDR3 protein is CASSYGAGFNTGELFF. CDR3 coding DNA: TGCGCCAGCAGCTACGGAGCGGGATTCAACACCGGGGAGCTGTTTTTT.

The chain combines TRBV7-2 with TRBJ2-5; TRBD1 matches 12 bases. Germline loops: CDR1 SGHTA, CDR2 FQGNSA. The CDR3 has 16 residues. V was clipped by 1 base and J by 4 bases; unmatched bases: 4. The CDR3 spells CASSLVRGQGAETQYF. Written as DNA, the CDR3 is TGTGCCAGCAGCTTAGTACGGGGACAGGGGGCAGAGACCCAGTACTTC.

The CDR3 DNA follows: TGTGCCAGTAGTATCTTCACTTTGAACACTGAAGCTTTCTTT. Its translation is CASSIFTLNTEAFF. V is TRBV19 and J is TRBJ1-1; the D is unclear. The CDR3 covers 14 residues. Deletions cut 3 bases from V and 0 bases from J, with 8 bases between. Germline-derived CDR1 and CDR2 are LNHDA and SQIVND (reference sequence).

The rearrangement links TRBV20-1 to TRBJ2-1; 12 nucleotides match TRBD2. Germline V CDR1 and CDR2: DFQATT, SNEGSKA (reference sequence). The J segment lost 9 bases and the V segment lost 7 bases, leaving 7 bases of the junction unmatched. The CDR3 covers 13 residues. CDR3 amino acids: CSVRRLAGVEQFF. The CDR3 DNA is TGCAGTGTCAGACGACTAGCGGGAGTTGAGCAGTTCTTC.

This clonotype was found many times. The rearrangement uses TRBV2 and TRBJ2-2, with 8 positions matching TRBD1. Germline V gene data show CDR1 as SNHLY and CDR2 as FYNNEI. The junction had 6 bases not matched to a gene; V was cut back by 7 bases and J by 2 bases. CDR3 length: 15 residues. DNA of the CDR3: TGTGCCAGCAACCGGGACAGGACAAACACCGGGGAGCTGTTTTTT. Its protein is CASNRDRTNTGELFF. The variable domain in full, with the rest retrieved from reference TRBV2 and TRBJ2-2, is EPEVTQTPSHQVTQMGQEVILRCVPISNHLYFYWYRQILGQKVEFLVSFYNNEISEKSEIFDDQFSVERPDGSNFTLKIRSTKLEDSAMYFCASNRDRTNTGELFFGEGSRLTVL.